This T cell receptor beta chain came from a study of technical replicates of blood from a few donors. Here immunoSEQ multiplex PCR was the method, and the copy in TCRdb shows in-frame clones only, minus some. The sample carries tens of thousands of clones, roughly 94% recorded once. This TCR came from a human donor in good health. Sample: T cells isolated from PBMCs.

CDR3 nucleotide sequence: TGCAGCGTAACCGGGACAGATGAGCAGTTCTTC. This gives the protein CSVTGTDEQFF. The genes are TRBV29-1 and TRBJ2-1; TRBD1 aligns across 7 bases. CDR3 length: 11 amino acids. Per germline, CDR1 SQVTM and CDR2 ANQGSEA. V lost 6 bases and J lost 8; bases outside the gene matches: 4.